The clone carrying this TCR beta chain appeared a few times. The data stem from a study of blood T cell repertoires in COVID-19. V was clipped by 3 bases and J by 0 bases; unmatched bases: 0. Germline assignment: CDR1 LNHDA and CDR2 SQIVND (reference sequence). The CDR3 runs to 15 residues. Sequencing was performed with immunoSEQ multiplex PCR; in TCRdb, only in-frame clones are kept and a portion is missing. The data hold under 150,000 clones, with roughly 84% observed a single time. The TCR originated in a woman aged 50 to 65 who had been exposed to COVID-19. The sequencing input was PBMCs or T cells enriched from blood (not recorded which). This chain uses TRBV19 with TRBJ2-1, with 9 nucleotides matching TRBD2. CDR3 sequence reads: CASSISGSSYNEQFF. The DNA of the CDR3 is TGTGCCAGTAGTATTAGCGGGAGCTCCTACAATGAGCAGTTCTTC.